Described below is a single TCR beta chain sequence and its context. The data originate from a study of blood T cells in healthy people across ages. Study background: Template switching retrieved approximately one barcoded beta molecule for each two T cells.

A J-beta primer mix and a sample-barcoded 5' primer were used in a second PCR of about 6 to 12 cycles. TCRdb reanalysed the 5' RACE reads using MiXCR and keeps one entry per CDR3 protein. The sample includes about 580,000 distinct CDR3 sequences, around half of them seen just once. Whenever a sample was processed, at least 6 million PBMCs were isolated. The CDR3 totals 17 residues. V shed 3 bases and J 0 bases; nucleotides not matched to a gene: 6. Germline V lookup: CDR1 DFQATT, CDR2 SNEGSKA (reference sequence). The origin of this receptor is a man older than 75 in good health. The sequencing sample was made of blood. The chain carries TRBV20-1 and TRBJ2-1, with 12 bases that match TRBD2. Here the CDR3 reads CSASGTSGPSSYNEQFF. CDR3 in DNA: TGCAGTGCTAGCGGGACTAGCGGGCCGAGCTCCTACAATGAGCAGTTCTTC.